This is a list of T cell receptor beta chains from one sample in a study of shared clonotypes between healthy human individuals. Sequencing was performed with immunoSEQ multiplex PCR; in TCRdb, only in-frame clones are kept and a portion is missing. This table holds approximately 340,000 clones, around four fifths found once. Material for sequencing was memory CD4+ T cells sorted from blood. Receptor source: a man aged 25-45 years in good health. Both conserved end residues are trimmed from each CDR3.

V gene	J gene	CDR3 protein
TRBV6-1	TRBJ1-5	ASRGQASNQPQH
TRBV2	TRBJ1-5	ASRGAQNQPQH
TRBV18	TRBJ1-2	ASSPRGPNYGYT
TRBV7-8	TRBJ2-1	ASSLDGSGNEQF
TRBV7-8	TRBJ2-5	ASNSASRAEETQY
TRBV7-8	TRBJ2-2	ASSLGLAGVGELF
TRBV5-1	TRBJ1-3	ASSLDSRGNTIY
TRBV14	TRBJ2-5	ASSQDRDQETQY
TRBV6-5	TRBJ1-2	ASSGSAGRPGGYT
TRBV5-4	TRBJ1-4	ASSPSGGRSEKLF
TRBV5-4	TRBJ1-2	ASSLATQGRDGYT
TRBV7-2	TRBJ1-6	ASSSLRSYNSPLH
TRBV27	TRBJ2-7	ASSLRGGAAYEQY
TRBV19	TRBJ2-7	ASSIFRRDKFSYEQY
TRBV5-4	TRBJ2-5	ASSLELGTSTQETQY
TRBV5-5	TRBJ1-3	ASSFRATSGNTIY
TRBV28	TRBJ1-5	ASSKQGAFETQH
TRBV9	TRBJ2-3	ASSVVGGRARGDTQY
TRBV18	TRBJ1-3	ANSPSVWNTIY
TRBV11-2	TRBJ2-1	ASSLVSADNEQF
TRBV27	TRBJ2-1	ASSRTDNEQF
TRBV10-1	TRBJ2-1	ASGDPFNEQF
TRBV30	TRBJ2-3	AWSLNRRGSDTQY
TRBV4-3	TRBJ2-3	ASSQELGYFTDTQY